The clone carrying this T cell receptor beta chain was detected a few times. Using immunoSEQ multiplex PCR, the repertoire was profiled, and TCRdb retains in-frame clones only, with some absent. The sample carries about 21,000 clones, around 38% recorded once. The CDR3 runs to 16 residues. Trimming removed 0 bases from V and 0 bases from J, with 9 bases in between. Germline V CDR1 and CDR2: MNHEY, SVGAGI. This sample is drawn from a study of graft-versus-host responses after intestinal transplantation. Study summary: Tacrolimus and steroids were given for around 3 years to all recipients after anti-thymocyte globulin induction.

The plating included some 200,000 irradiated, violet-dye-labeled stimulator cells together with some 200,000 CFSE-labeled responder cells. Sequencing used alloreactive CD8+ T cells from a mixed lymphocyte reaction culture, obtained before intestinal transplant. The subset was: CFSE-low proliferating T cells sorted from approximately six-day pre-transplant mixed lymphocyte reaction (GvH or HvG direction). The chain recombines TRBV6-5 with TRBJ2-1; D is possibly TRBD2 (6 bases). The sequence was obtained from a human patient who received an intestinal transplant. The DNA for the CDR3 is TGTGCCAGCAGTTACTCGGAGGGCGGCTCCTACAATGAGCAGTTCTTC. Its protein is CASSYSEGGSYNEQFF.